A single sample is the source of the 16 T cell receptor beta chains below, sequenced in a study of preoperative IRX-2 immunotherapy in early breast cancer. Described treatment: preoperative locoregional IRX-2 cytokine immunotherapy. Sequencing was performed with immunoSEQ multiplex PCR; in TCRdb, only in-frame clones are kept and a portion is missing. The sample has more than 3,000 clones, roughly 71% seen once. The material was tumor tissue, obtained before IRX-2 immunotherapy. These receptor sequences come from a human donor with breast cancer.

The sample holds a few counts of this clone. The chain couples TRBV6-8 to TRBJ2-2, with D unresolved. This CDR3 has 14 amino acids. V was pared by 5 bases and J by 4 bases, with 11 bases between. CDR1 MNHGY and CDR2 SAAAGT come from the germline V gene. The CDR3 nucleotides are TGTGCCAGCAGTCGAGATCGGCGCACCGGGGAGCTGTTTTTT. Protein product: CASSRDRRTGELFF.

V and J are TRBV11-3 and TRBJ2-7; tentatively, D is TRBD2 (5 bases). V was clipped by 3 bases and J by 6 bases, with 15 bases between them. Germline CDR1 SGHNT, CDR2 YENEEA. The CDR3 is 14 residues long. In nucleotides, the CDR3 is TGTGCCAGCAGCTTGTGGGGAGCCTCGGGCGAGCAGTACTTC. Residues: CASSLWGASGEQYF.

The CDR3 bases are TGTGCCAGTAGTATGATGGCAGTCTCTGGAAACACCATATATTTT. Encoded protein: CASSMMAVSGNTIYF. The chain joins TRBV19 to TRBJ1-3; the D is unclear. Trimming cost V 3 bases and J 0 bases, with 9 bases left between them. The V gene's germline CDR1 is LNHDA and CDR2 SQIVND (reference sequence). This CDR3 region has 15 residues.

CDR3 residues: CSVDPGLGEQFF. The CDR3 DNA reads as TGCAGCGTTGACCCCGGCCTGGGTGAGCAGTTCTTC. The chain uses TRBV29-1 and TRBJ2-1; D uncertain. The CDR3 extends over 12 amino acids. The germline V gene encodes CDR1 SQVTM and CDR2 ANQGSEA. The V end was cut by 3 bases, the J end by 9 bases, with 12 bases between.

The CDR3 DNA is TGTGCCAGCAGCTTAGGCAGAGGGAACTACGAGCAGTACTTC. As protein: CASSLGRGNYEQYF. The chain joins TRBV11-3 to TRBJ2-7; D might be TRBD2 (5 bases). V lost 1 base, J lost 3 bases, and 10 bases lay in between. The CDR3 runs 14 residues. In germline, CDR1 is SGHNT, CDR2 YENEEA.

This clone was detected only a few times. The chain combines TRBV19 with TRBJ1-5, with D possibly matching TRBD1 (5 bases). CDR1 LNHDA and CDR2 SQIVND come from the germline V gene (reference sequence). Trimming stripped 5 bases from V and 0 bases from J, with 17 bases between. This CDR3 has 17 residues. The CDR3 nucleotides read TGTGCCAGTAGTCCTCAGGGTTTGGATAATAGCAATCAGCCCCAGCATTTT. It encodes CASSPQGLDNSNQPQHF.

The V and J genes are TRBV29-1 and TRBJ2-3, with D unclear. The CDR3 totals 13 residues. Germline V gene sequence: CDR1 SQVTM, CDR2 ANQGSEA. Deletions cut 7 bases from V and 6 bases from J, with 17 bases between. CDR3 bases: TGCAGCGCTCCAACGACCCGATCCGATACGCAGTATTTT. It specifies CSAPTTRSDTQYF.

This rearrangement joins TRBV6-8 to TRBJ2-7, with D perhaps being TRBD1 or TRBD2 (6 bases each). With 0 bases removed from V and 7 bases from J, the gap between germline ends came to 13 bases. CDR3 length: 14 residues. Germline V gene lookup returns CDR1 MNHGY and CDR2 SAAAGT. As DNA, the CDR3 is TGTGCCAGCAGTTACTCACGGGGGCGCGGGGAGCAGTACTTC. This sequence encodes CASSYSRGRGEQYF.

The chain links TRBV6-8 to TRBJ2-1; TRBD2 aligns across 11 bases. The trim removed 6 bases at V and 5 bases at J, leaving 12 bases unmatched. The CDR3 loop spans 17 amino acids. Germline V gene data show CDR1 as MNHGY and CDR2 as SAAAGT. CDR3 region: CASSPLPGLAEDNEQFF. For the CDR3, the DNA is TGTGCCAGCAGCCCCCTCCCGGGACTAGCGGAGGACAATGAGCAGTTCTTC.

The chain has TRBV10-3 and TRBJ2-7; D unresolved. Trimming shortened V by 0 bases and J by 6 bases, and 6 bases separated the two germline ends. CDR3 length: 12 amino acids. CDR1 and CDR2 from the germline V gene are ENHRY and SYGVKD. For the CDR3, the DNA is TGTGCCATCAGTGAGTCGAATGGCGAGCAGTACTTC. Translated, it gives CAISESNGEQYF.

This clone rates as large. The CDR3 sequence is CASSLPRWGGGDGYTF. In nucleotides, the CDR3 is TGTGCCAGCAGTTTACCGAGGTGGGGAGGAGGGGACGGCTACACCTTC. The chain uses TRBV28 and TRBJ1-2; D is possibly TRBD1 (5 bases). Germline assignment: CDR1 MDHEN and CDR2 SYDVKM. V lost 2 bases and J lost 8, with 21 bases in between. The CDR3 extends over 16 amino acids.

The chain joins TRBV6-8 to TRBJ2-5; D is possibly TRBD1 (7 bases). The V end was cut by 10 bases, the J end by 5 bases, with 20 bases between. The germline V gene has CDR1 MNHGY and CDR2 SAAAGT. This CDR3 region has 14 residues. CDR3 protein: CATVEGAVWETQYF. The CDR3, as DNA: TGTGCCACCGTGGAGGGGGCAGTGTGGGAGACCCAGTACTTC.

The sample holds a few counts of this clone. The rearrangement joins TRBV6-8 to TRBJ2-2; 9 bases align to TRBD2. Trimming cost V 7 bases and J 2 bases; bases outside gene matches: 2. CDR3 size: 14 residues. Germline V gene sequence: CDR1 MNHGY, CDR2 SAAAGT. CDR3 coding DNA: TGTGCCAGCATTAGCGGGAGAAACACCGGGGAGCTGTTTTTT. Translating it yields CASISGRNTGELFF.

This clone was detected a few times. The chain is built from TRBV11-3 and TRBJ2-7; D is possibly TRBD1 or TRBD2 (5 bases each). The CDR3 is 14 amino acids. The V end lost 5 bases, the J end lost 4 bases, and 15 bases lay between the germline ends. Germline V CDR1 and CDR2: SGHNT, YENEEA. The CDR3 loop is CASSDPGTSYEQYF. In DNA form, the CDR3 reads TGTGCCAGCAGCGATCCAGGGACCTCATACGAGCAGTACTTC.

This clone was observed a handful of times. The gene calls are TRBV29-1 and TRBJ2-2; 7 nucleotides match TRBD2. J was trimmed by 5 bases and V by 6 bases; bases with no gene match: 6. Germline V gene data show CDR1 as SQVTM and CDR2 as ANQGSEA. The CDR3 runs 13 residues. The CDR3, as DNA: TGCAGCGTGAACCCGGGGGGAACCGGGGAGCTGTTTTTT. Translation: CSVNPGGTGELFF.

The gene calls are TRBV6-8 and TRBJ1-2, with D hard to call. Between the trimmed V and J ends, which lost 6 bases and 6 bases, there was a span of 14 bases. Germline CDR1 reads MNHGY; CDR2 reads SAAAGT. The CDR3 sequence is 13 residues long. Here the CDR3 reads CASSGSEGNGYTF. The CDR3 DNA reads as TGTGCCAGCAGCGGGTCGGAAGGGAATGGCTACACCTTC.